A selection of T cell receptor beta chains follows, all from one sample in a study of chemoradiotherapy in HPV16-positive cancers. The repertoire was sequenced with immunoSEQ multiplex PCR; TCRdb's copy has only in-frame clones and lacks some. Of more than 12,000 clones in the sample, approximately 91% are singletons; the top ten hold about 2.5%. The sequencing used blood, collected from a patient who underwent chemoradiotherapy. The receptors were sampled from a human donor with HPV-associated anogenital cancer. CDR3s include the opening cysteine and the closing phenylalanine or tryptophan. The D gene is left open where the match is weak. Expanded clones get a size class; other rows say once, few or many, or leave the size out.

j_call,v_call,clone_size,cdr3_length,d_call,cdr3_nt,cdr3_aa
TRBJ1-5,TRBV9,NA,12,NA,TGTGCCAGCAGTTCAGGTAATCAGCCCCAGCATTTT,CASSSGNQPQHF
TRBJ2-5,TRBV5-5,once,14,TRBD1,TGTGCCAGCAGCCTTGGACAGGTCCAAGAGACCCAGTACTTC,CASSLGQVQETQYF
TRBJ2-7,TRBV7-1,NA,14,TRBD2,TGTGCCAGCAGCTTTAGCGGGGACACCTACGAGCAGTACTTC,CASSFSGDTYEQYF
TRBJ1-1,TRBV6-1,once,14,NA,TGTGCCAGCAGTGACAAACGTTGGAACACTGAAGCTTTCTTT,CASSDKRWNTEAFF
TRBJ2-3,TRBV7-9,NA,15,TRBD2,TGTGCCAGCAGCTTAGGAGATGGGGGGGCAGATACGCAGTATTTT,CASSLGDGGADTQYF
TRBJ2-3,TRBV7-3,NA,15,TRBD2,TGTGCCAGCAGCGTTAGCGGGGGGGCCGGAGATACGCAGTATTTT,CASSVSGGAGDTQYF
TRBJ1-2,TRBV6-5,NA,13,NA,TGTGCCAGCAGAGGCGGGGGGTTCTATGGCTACACCTTC,CASRGGGFYGYTF
TRBJ2-5,TRBV11-2,NA,16,TRBD2,TGTGCCAGCAGCTTCGGACTAGCGACCGAACAAGAGACCCAGTACTTC,CASSFGLATEQETQYF
TRBJ2-3,TRBV6-4,NA,15,NA,TGTGCCAGCAGTGACTCAGTCGGAAGCACAGATACGCAGTATTTT,CASSDSVGSTDTQYF
TRBJ2-1,TRBV5-1,NA,13,NA,TGCGCCAGCAGCTTGGAACCCGACCAGCAGCAGTTCTTC,CASSLEPDQQQFF
TRBJ1-6,TRBV5-4,few,16,NA,TGTGCCAGCAGCTTGGGGGCGGGCAGGGTGAATTCACCCCTCCACTTT,CASSLGAGRVNSPLHF
TRBJ1-5,TRBV5-6,NA,18,NA,TGTGCCAGCAGCTTGTGGTTCACCGCCAGGGGTGGCAATCAGCCCCAGCATTTT,CASSLWFTARGGNQPQHF